The rows below give T cell receptor beta chains drawn from one sample of a study of cytomegalovirus exposure and HLA in healthy donors. Assay used: immunoSEQ multiplex PCR; TCRdb lists only in-frame clones, some missing. The sample holds 90,000 to 110,000 clones, 69% seen once. The source material was PBMCs. Receptor source: a man under 40 in good health and CMV-seronegative. CDR3s include the opening cysteine and the closing phenylalanine or tryptophan. The D gene is left open where the match is weak. The size field is filled for only some rows; it gives once, few, many or a size class.

D gene	clone size	V gene	J gene	CDR3 DNA	CDR3 protein
TRBD1	NA	TRBV14	TRBJ1-1	TGTGCCAGCAGCCATTCCAGGGGGACAGACTGGGGGAACACTGAAGCTTTCTTT	CASSHSRGTDWGNTEAFF
TRBD1	NA	TRBV7-2	TRBJ1-2	TGTGCCAGCAGCCGGGGACAGGGCAACTATGGCTACACCTTC	CASSRGQGNYGYTF
TRBD1	NA	TRBV2	TRBJ2-7	TGTGCCAGCACCAGGGACAGGGCCTACGAGCAGTACTTC	CASTRDRAYEQYF
TRBD1	NA	TRBV5-1	TRBJ1-5	TGCGCCAGCAGCCTCCACGGCCAGGGGGCCAATCAGCCCCAGCATTTT	CASSLHGQGANQPQHF
TRBD2	NA	TRBV5-1	TRBJ2-1	TGCGCCAGCAGCTTGGCTGAGACTAGCGGGAGAAGGGGTGAGCAGTTCTTC	CASSLAETSGRRGEQFF
NA	once	TRBV7-9	TRBJ2-5	TGTGCCAGCAGCTTAGCTAAGGGGGGGGACGAGACCCAGTACTTC	CASSLAKGGDETQYF
TRBD1	NA	TRBV28	TRBJ1-5	TGTGCCAGCAGTTTAGGGTCAGGGGGAGGTCAGCCCCAGCATTTT	CASSLGSGGGQPQHF
NA	NA	TRBV11-3	TRBJ2-3	TGTGCCAGCAGCTTAGTCACGGGAGCAGATACGCAGTATTTT	CASSLVTGADTQYF
TRBD2	few	TRBV9	TRBJ2-1	TGTGCCAGCAGCCCAAGGACTAGCTCCATTTTCTTATTCTTC	CASSPRTSSIFLFF
TRBD1	NA	TRBV19	TRBJ1-2	TGTGCCAGTATCCCCAAGGGGACAGGGGGCGACGGCTATGGCTACACCTTC	CASIPKGTGGDGYGYTF
TRBD1	NA	TRBV27	TRBJ2-1	TGTGCCAGCAGTTCTCCCCGCTCCGGGACAGGGGTCTACAATGAGCAGTTCTTC	CASSSPRSGTGVYNEQFF
TRBD1	NA	TRBV28	TRBJ1-5	TGTGCCAGCGGGGGGTACATTGACAGGGCCAGCAATCAGCCCCAGCATTTT	CASGGYIDRASNQPQHF
NA	NA	TRBV19	TRBJ2-5	TGTGCCAGTAGTATAGGCGGAGGGGGCGCATCCGGGACCCAGTACTTC	CASSIGGGGASGTQYF
TRBD2	NA	TRBV7-2	TRBJ2-3	TGTGCCAGCAGGTGGATAGCGGGGGTCACAGATACGCAGTATTTT	CASRWIAGVTDTQYF
TRBD2	few	TRBV5-1	TRBJ2-5	TGCGCCAGCAGCTTGGCGGGGGGGCGCGTGGAGACCCAGTACTTC	CASSLAGGRVETQYF
NA	NA	TRBV18	TRBJ1-3	TGTGCCAGCTCACCACTGGAGGGTTCTGGAAACACCATATATTTT	CASSPLEGSGNTIYF
TRBD2	NA	TRBV7-3	TRBJ2-2	TGTGCCAGCAGCCCCCGGACTAGCGGGAGGGGCACCGGGGAGCTGTTTTTT	CASSPRTSGRGTGELFF
NA	NA	TRBV10-3	TRBJ1-6	TGTGCCATCAGGACACAGGGCCCCAATTCACCCCTCCACTTT	CAIRTQGPNSPLHF
TRBD1	NA	TRBV30	TRBJ2-7	TGTGCCTGGAGTATGGGACAGGGTCCCCAGCAGTACTTC	CAWSMGQGPQQYF
NA	NA	TRBV5-4	TRBJ1-6	TGTGCCAGCAGCTTGGCCACAGGCGGATCTTCACCCCTCCACTTT	CASSLATGGSSPLHF
TRBD1	few	TRBV14	TRBJ2-7	TGTGCCAGCAGTAAACAGGGGGTCTCCTACGAGCAGTACTTC	CASSKQGVSYEQYF
NA	NA	TRBV18	TRBJ1-2	TGTGCCAGCTCACGGGACTTTTCCTATGGCTACACCTTC	CASSRDFSYGYTF
TRBD1	NA	TRBV5-6	TRBJ1-1	TGTGCCAGCAGCGGAGTGACAGGGGGCAGGACGAACACTGAAGCTTTCTTT	CASSGVTGGRTNTEAFF
NA	NA	TRBV6-5	TRBJ1-4	TGTGCCAGCAGTAGGACAGCTGCAACTAATGAAAAACTGTTTTTT	CASSRTAATNEKLFF
TRBD2	NA	TRBV9	TRBJ2-7	TGTGCCAGCAGCGTAGTTCCGACGGCTAGCGGGAGTAGCGAGCAGTACTTC	CASSVVPTASGSSEQYF
NA	few	TRBV4-3	TRBJ1-3	TGCGCCAGCAGCCATGGACAGAGATTAAGCTCTGGAAACACCATATATTTT	CASSHGQRLSSGNTIYF
TRBD2	NA	TRBV10-3	TRBJ2-4	TGTGCCAGCTCCGGACTAGCGGGAGGTAACATTCAGTACTTC	CASSGLAGGNIQYF
TRBD2	NA	TRBV28	TRBJ2-3	TGTGCCAGCAGTTCCTTAGCGGGGTGGCGGGATACGCAGTATTTT	CASSSLAGWRDTQYF
TRBD1	NA	TRBV5-6	TRBJ2-7	TGTGCCAGCAGCTTGGCTCCACAGGGGGCCTACGAGCAGTACTTC	CASSLAPQGAYEQYF
NA	NA	TRBV29-1	TRBJ1-4	TGCAGCGTTGGCTCCCCTGGAGTGAAACTGTTTTTT	CSVGSPGVKLFF
NA	NA	TRBV7-3	TRBJ2-2	TGTGCCAGCAGCTTTAGCGGGAACACCGGGGAGCTGTTTTTT	CASSFSGNTGELFF
NA	NA	TRBV15	TRBJ1-4	TGTGCCACCAGCAGAGATGTCGTAACTAATGAAAAACTGTTTTTT	CATSRDVVTNEKLFF
TRBD1	NA	TRBV27	TRBJ1-1	TGTGTCAGCAGTTTACAGGGGCCGGGCACTGAAGCTTTCTTT	CVSSLQGPGTEAFF
TRBD2	few	TRBV11-1	TRBJ2-5	TGTGCCAGCAGCTTACTAGCGGGAAGGTTCCAAGAGACCCAGTACTTC	CASSLLAGRFQETQYF
TRBD2	few	TRBV5-4	TRBJ2-1	TGTGCCAGCGGGACTAGGGATGAGCAGTTCTTC	CASGTRDEQFF
TRBD1	NA	TRBV6-6	TRBJ2-7	TGTGCCAGCAGGATCACAGGGGGCGCTTCCTACGAGCAGTACTTC	CASRITGGASYEQYF
TRBD1	NA	TRBV2	TRBJ1-3	TGTGCCAGCAAGGTCGACAGGGCTGGAAACACCATATATTTT	CASKVDRAGNTIYF
TRBD1	NA	TRBV30	TRBJ1-2	TGTGCCTGGACCTGGGGGGCAGGGGGCGATGGCTACACCTTC	CAWTWGAGGDGYTF
TRBD1	NA	TRBV30	TRBJ1-3	TGTGCCTGGACTCAGGGGGATAGGGGAAACACCATATATTTT	CAWTQGDRGNTIYF
NA	NA	TRBV29-1	TRBJ1-1	TGCAGCGCATCCAAATATGGGTCTAGCACTGAAGCTTTCTTT	CSASKYGSSTEAFF
TRBD1	NA	TRBV6-5	TRBJ2-7	TGTGCCAGCAGTTCCGGGACAGGGGGCCACTACGAGCAGTACTTC	CASSSGTGGHYEQYF
NA	NA	TRBV9	TRBJ2-3	TGTGCCAGCAGCGTGTACTACACAGATACGCAGTATTTT	CASSVYYTDTQYF
TRBD2	NA	TRBV11-3	TRBJ2-3	TGTGCCAGCAGTCCAGGAGGCAGCCAGCGGGAGCAGTATTTT	CASSPGGSQREQYF
TRBD2	NA	TRBV5-4	TRBJ2-7	TGTGCCAGCAGCCCTTTAGCGGGATTTTACGAGCAGTACTTC	CASSPLAGFYEQYF
NA	NA	TRBV28	TRBJ1-1	TGTGCCAGCAGCCCCCAGGGCCTAGGGGGCACTGAAGCTTTCTTT	CASSPQGLGGTEAFF
NA	once	TRBV14	TRBJ1-2	TGTGCCAGCAGCCAAGTTGCCAGCGACTACACCTTC	CASSQVASDYTF
NA	NA	TRBV7-8	TRBJ2-1	TGTGCCAGCAGCTCCCACCGGGACTTCTCGTACAATGAGCAGTTCTTC	CASSSHRDFSYNEQFF
NA	NA	TRBV5-6	TRBJ1-1	TGTGCCAGCAGCAGAGGGTGGGTCACTGAAGCTTTCTTT	CASSRGWVTEAFF
TRBD1	NA	TRBV28	TRBJ1-3	TGTGCCAGTATGTGGGACAGGACAGGAAACACCATATATTTT	CASMWDRTGNTIYF
TRBD1	NA	TRBV4-3	TRBJ2-1	TGCGCCAGCAGCCAAGCGGTTCAGGGGGCGCGTTACAATGAGCAGTTCTTC	CASSQAVQGARYNEQFF
NA	NA	TRBV28	TRBJ2-5	TGTGCCAGCAGTTCGGTTCAAGAGACCCAGTACTTC	CASSSVQETQYF
NA	NA	TRBV18	TRBJ1-1	TGTGCCAGCTCGGATGGACAGAACACTGAAGCTTTCTTT	CASSDGQNTEAFF
NA	NA	TRBV5-1	TRBJ1-1	TGCGCCAGCAGCTTGACTGGGAACACTGAAGCTTTCTTT	CASSLTGNTEAFF